A single sample gave rise to the 2 T cell receptor beta chains below, sequenced in a study of OX40 agonist ivuxolimab in advanced cancers. Produced via immunoSEQ multiplex PCR; TCRdb's table is partial and in-frame only. Of about 58,000 clones in the sample, roughly 84% were seen once. This specimen was CD4+ or CD8+ T cells sorted from blood, taken in a trial of the OX40 agonist ivuxolimab. The receptors stem from an adult with an advanced solid tumor such as melanoma, head and neck, liver or kidney cancer.

V is TRBV9 and J is TRBJ1-3; D remains ambiguous. Germline V lookup: CDR1 SGDLS, CDR2 YYNGEE. V lost 3 bases to trimming and J lost 1 base, with 11 bases between them. There are 15 residues in the CDR3. The DNA of the CDR3 is TGTGCCAGCAGCGCACAACAGTTTTCTGGAAACACCATATATTTT. This codes for CASSAQQFSGNTIYF.

This clone has only one observation. This rearrangement joins TRBV9 to TRBJ1-5, with a tentative D call TRBD1 (5 bases). The germline V gene has CDR1 SGDLS and CDR2 YYNGEE. V was clipped by 0 bases and J by 3 bases, with 10 bases between them. The CDR3 length is 15 residues. In nucleotides, the CDR3 is TGTGCCAGCAGCGTAGCGGGGCAGTCCAATCAGCCCCAGCATTTT. Its translation: CASSVAGQSNQPQHF.